The rows below give T cell receptor beta chains drawn from one sample of a study of CD8 T cells in Susac syndrome. MiXCR, run by TCRdb on the immunoSEQ multiplex PCR reads, gives a single entry per CDR3 protein. The sample has 65,000 to 90,000 distinct CDR3 sequences, roughly 94% seen once; the top ten hold 0.35% to 0.5%. Material: CD8+ T cells from PBMCs. These receptors were obtained from a human donor with multiple sclerosis. The CDR3 runs from the conserved cysteine through the conserved F or W. A D gene is named only where the DNA matches it firmly. For some rows the clone size is stated as once, few or many, or as a class when expanded; others skip it.

v_call	j_call	d_call	clone_size	cdr3_aa	cdr3_nt
TRBV24-1	TRBJ2-5	-	-	CATSDWKGGQETQYF	TGTGCCACCAGTGATTGGAAAGGGGGGCAAGAGACCCAGTACTTC
TRBV15	TRBJ2-3	TRBD2	-	CATSRVVTSGGLADTQYF	TGTGCCACCAGCAGAGTAGTCACTAGCGGGGGTTTAGCAGATACGCAGTATTTT
TRBV5-1	TRBJ1-2	-	-	CASSFGQLDYGYTF	TGCGCCAGCAGCTTCGGACAGCTCGACTATGGCTACACCTTC
TRBV2	TRBJ2-7	TRBD2	once	CASSELAGGEQYF	TGTGCCAGCAGTGAATTAGCGGGAGGAGAGCAGTACTTC
TRBV27	TRBJ1-5	TRBD1	once	CASSRQGSGLSRNQPQHF	TGTGCCAGCAGCAGACAGGGGTCGGGGCTTTCGCGCAATCAGCCCCAGCATTTT
TRBV4-2	TRBJ1-1	-	-	CASSQDGGLNTEAFF	TGTGCCAGCAGCCAAGATGGGGGGCTGAACACTGAAGCTTTCTTT
TRBV25-1	TRBJ2-7	-	-	CASSARGSYEQYF	TGTGCCAGCAGCGCACGAGGCTCCTACGAGCAGTACTTC
TRBV7-9	TRBJ2-5	-	-	CASSLYREPRWTQYF	TGTGCCAGCAGCTTATACAGGGAGCCCAGATGGACCCAGTACTTC
TRBV30	TRBJ2-1	-	-	CACLEGTSNEQFF	TGTGCCTGTCTTGAGGGGACGTCCAATGAGCAGTTCTTC
TRBV30	TRBJ2-7	-	-	CAFQGGYAYEQYF	TGTGCCTTTCAAGGAGGGTATGCCTACGAGCAGTACTTC
TRBV2	TRBJ2-5	-	-	CASSEETQYF	TGTGCCAGCAGTGAAGAGACCCAGTACTTC
TRBV9	TRBJ1-2	TRBD1	-	CASSTRDRGLGGYTF	TGTGCCAGCAGCACACGAGACAGGGGGCTCGGTGGCTACACCTTC
TRBV12-3/TRBV12-4	TRBJ1-5	-	-	CASSLGVRNQPQHF	TGTGCCAGCAGTTTGGGGGTGCGCAATCAGCCCCAGCATTTT
TRBV29-1	TRBJ2-2	-	-	CSVRSPNTGELFF	TGCAGCGTTCGATCCCCGAACACCGGGGAGCTGTTTTTT
TRBV25-1	TRBJ1-2	-	-	CASSERDGGLYGYTF	TGTGCCAGCAGTGAACGGGACGGGGGACTCTATGGCTACACCTTC
TRBV30	TRBJ1-3	-	-	CAWSEYGGSGNTIYF	TGTGCCTGGAGTGAATACGGCGGCTCTGGAAACACCATATATTTT
TRBV30	TRBJ1-2	-	-	CAWRPKGGYTF	TGTGCCTGGAGGCCGAAGGGTGGCTACACCTTC
TRBV29-1	TRBJ1-1	-	-	CSVDEMNTEAFF	TGCAGCGTTGATGAGATGAACACTGAAGCTTTCTTT
TRBV19	TRBJ2-5	TRBD2	-	CASSMVTSGSQETQYF	TGTGCCAGTAGTATGGTGACTAGCGGGTCCCAAGAGACCCAGTACTTC
TRBV7-2	TRBJ2-7	-	-	CASSFRDVAYEQYF	TGTGCCAGCAGCTTTCGGGACGTTGCCTACGAGCAGTACTTC
TRBV27	TRBJ1-2	-	-	CASSLNGNYGYTF	TGTGCCAGCAGTTTAAACGGAAACTATGGCTACACCTTC
TRBV5-1	TRBJ1-1	-	-	CASRHGTAGTEAFF	TGCGCCAGCAGGCATGGGACGGCGGGTACTGAAGCTTTCTTT
TRBV20-1	TRBJ2-7	TRBD2	-	CSARRERSYEQYF	TGCAGTGCTAGGCGGGAGCGCTCCTACGAGCAGTACTTC
TRBV3-1	TRBJ2-3	TRBD2	-	CASTLGTSGDSTDTQYF	TGTGCCAGCACCCTCGGGACTAGCGGGGATAGCACAGATACGCAGTATTTT
TRBV2	TRBJ2-1	TRBD1	-	CASILDRVVIPYNEQFF	TGTGCCAGCATCTTGGACAGGGTAGTCATTCCCTACAATGAGCAGTTCTTC
TRBV5-1	TRBJ2-7	TRBD1	-	CASSSSGTEILKQYF	TGCGCCAGCAGCTCGTCCGGGACAGAGATTCTGAAGCAGTACTTC
TRBV12-3/TRBV12-4	TRBJ2-3	-	-	CASSPRPSTDTQYF	TGTGCCAGCAGTCCTCGTCCCAGCACAGATACGCAGTATTTT
TRBV9	TRBJ1-1	-	-	CASSVGGQLNTEAFF	TGTGCCAGCAGCGTAGGAGGGCAGTTGAACACTGAAGCTTTCTTT
TRBV19	TRBJ2-2	-	-	CASSPRWRNPNTGELFF	TGTGCCAGTAGTCCACGTTGGAGAAATCCCAACACCGGGGAGCTGTTTTTT
TRBV16	TRBJ2-1	-	-	CASSRGANEQFF	TGTGCCAGCAGCCGGGGGGCCAATGAGCAGTTCTTC
TRBV4-1	TRBJ2-2	-	-	CASSQEGVAQTGELFF	TGCGCCAGCAGCCAAGAAGGTGTAGCACAGACCGGGGAGCTGTTTTTT
TRBV6-2/TRBV6-3	TRBJ1-2	TRBD1	-	CASSYERQGVVYGYTF	TGTGCCAGCAGTTACGAACGCCAGGGGGTTGTCTATGGCTACACCTTC
TRBV12-3/TRBV12-4	TRBJ1-2	-	-	CASIAGDGNGYTF	TGTGCCAGCATCGCAGGGGATGGAAATGGCTACACCTTC
TRBV6-2/TRBV6-3	TRBJ2-1	-	-	CASSYPPNEQFF	TGTGCCAGCAGTTACCCCCCCAATGAGCAGTTCTTC
TRBV5-1	TRBJ1-2	-	-	CASSFTALYGYTF	TGCGCCAGCAGCTTTACAGCTCTCTATGGCTACACCTTC
TRBV19	TRBJ1-1	-	-	CASSIRGVGTEAFF	TGTGCCAGTAGTATAAGAGGGGTTGGCACTGAAGCTTTCTTT
TRBV6-6	TRBJ2-5	-	-	CASSYMGLRYQETQYF	TGTGCCAGCAGTTACATGGGACTTCGGTACCAAGAGACCCAGTACTTC
TRBV11-2	TRBJ2-7	-	-	CASSLDYRYEQYF	TGTGCCAGCAGCTTGGACTACAGATACGAGCAGTACTTC
TRBV3-1	TRBJ1-3	-	-	CASSQGFGNTIYF	TGTGCCAGCAGCCAAGGGTTCGGAAACACCATATATTTT
TRBV20-1	TRBJ1-6	-	once	CSAPKGHPSSYNSPLHF	TGCAGTGCTCCGAAGGGACACCCCAGCTCCTATAATTCACCCCTCCACTTT
TRBV9	TRBJ1-1	-	-	CASSVYQGQNTEAFF	TGTGCCAGCAGCGTATACCAGGGCCAGAACACTGAAGCTTTCTTT
TRBV5-1	TRBJ2-3	TRBD2	-	CASSLELAGGTDTQYF	TGCGCCAGCAGCTTGGAGCTAGCGGGGGGCACAGATACGCAGTATTTT
TRBV2	TRBJ2-1	TRBD1	-	CASSRTGHSYNEQFF	TGTGCCAGCAGTCGGACAGGCCACTCCTACAATGAGCAGTTCTTC
TRBV30	TRBJ1-3	TRBD1	-	CAWRTGRGIGNTIYF	TGTGCCTGGAGAACCGGCAGGGGGATTGGAAACACCATATATTTT
TRBV11-2	TRBJ2-5	-	-	CASSLDTRPGGSAQYF	TGTGCCAGCAGCTTAGATACCCGGCCCGGGGGCTCGGCCCAGTACTTC
TRBV29-1	TRBJ1-2	-	-	CSVRGSYGYTF	TGCAGCGTTAGGGGCTCCTATGGCTACACCTTC
TRBV27	TRBJ1-5	-	-	CASRDLAGNQPQHF	TGTGCCAGCAGGGACCTCGCGGGCAATCAGCCCCAGCATTTT
TRBV9	TRBJ1-1	-	-	CASSVGVGLNTEAFF	TGTGCCAGCAGCGTCGGGGTAGGGCTGAACACTGAAGCTTTCTTT
TRBV19	TRBJ1-1	-	-	CASSLPGTVNTEAFF	TGTGCCAGTAGTCTCCCCGGGACGGTGAACACTGAAGCTTTCTTT
TRBV12-5	TRBJ2-1	-	-	CALGALYNEQFF	TGTGCGCTGGGGGCCTTGTACAATGAGCAGTTCTTC
TRBV12-3/TRBV12-4	TRBJ1-5	-	few	CASTDGSNQPQHF	TGTGCCAGCACTGACGGTAGCAATCAGCCCCAGCATTTT